The subject of this entry is one T cell receptor (beta chain). The antigen remains unidentified. The assay was immunoSEQ multiplex PCR, and TCRdb's table has in-frame clones only and misses some. The sample shows about 130,000 clones, approximately 85% of them seen only once. The source of the sample is a study of T cell responses to AZD1222 COVID-19 vaccine. Turning to the study itself: Pooled in the analysis were second doses at about 4 or about 12 weeks. Study-level findings and limits: Repertoire collection took place solely once the T cell response had peaked.

This sequence was found in an adult in good health. The sequences come from peripheral blood, collected on day 0 of AZD1222 vaccination.

DNA for the CDR3: TGTGCCAGTAGTATAGAGGCTAGCGGGTACCAGAGCTCCTACAATGAGCAGTTCTTC. Its protein product is CASSIEASGYQSSYNEQFF. V and J are TRBV19 and TRBJ2-1; TRBD2 matches 8 bases. Germline V gene lookup returns CDR1 LNHDA and CDR2 SQIVND (reference sequence). Losses at the gene ends were 0 bases for V and 0 bases for J; bases not matched to a gene: 10. The CDR3 sequence is 19 residues long.